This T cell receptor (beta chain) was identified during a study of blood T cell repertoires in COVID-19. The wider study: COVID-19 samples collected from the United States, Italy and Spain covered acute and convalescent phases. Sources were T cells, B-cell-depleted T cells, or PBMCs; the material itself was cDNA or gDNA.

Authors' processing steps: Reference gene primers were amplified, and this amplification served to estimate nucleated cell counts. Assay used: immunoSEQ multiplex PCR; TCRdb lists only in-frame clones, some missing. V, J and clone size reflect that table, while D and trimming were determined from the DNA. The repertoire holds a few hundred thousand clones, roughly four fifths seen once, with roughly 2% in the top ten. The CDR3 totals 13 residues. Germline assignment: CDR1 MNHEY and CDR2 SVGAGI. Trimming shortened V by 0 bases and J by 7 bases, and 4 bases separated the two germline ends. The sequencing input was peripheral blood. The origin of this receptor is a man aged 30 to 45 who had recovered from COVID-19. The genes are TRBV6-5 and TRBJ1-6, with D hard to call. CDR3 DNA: TGTGCCAGCAGTTACTCCCTGAATTCACCCCTCCACTTT. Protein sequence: CASSYSLNSPLHF.